The 18 T cell receptor beta chains presented below share a single source sample, sequenced in a study of cytomegalovirus exposure and HLA in healthy donors. Primers: 60 Vbeta forward and 13 Jbeta reverse. Using immunoSEQ multiplex PCR, the repertoire was profiled, and TCRdb retains in-frame clones only, with some absent. The sample records roughly 190,000 clones, under 85% being singletons. Sample: PBMCs. The origin of the receptors is a woman in her late teens or twenties in good health and CMV-seronegative.

The rearrangement joins TRBV5-6 to TRBJ2-7; a possible D gene is TRBD2 (6 bases). The CDR3 sequence is 16 residues long. CDR1 SGHDT and CDR2 YYEEEE come from the germline V gene. Trimming shortened V by 3 bases and J by 0 bases, and 16 bases separated the two germline ends. The CDR3 here is CASSSLAARASYEQYF. CDR3 sequence (DNA): TGTGCCAGCAGCTCCTTAGCGGCTCGGGCCTCCTACGAGCAGTACTTC. The full variable domain, completed using reference TRBV5-6 and TRBJ2-7, is DAGVTQSPTHLIKTRGQQVTLRCSPKSGHDTVSWYQQALGQGPQFIFQYYEEEERQRGNFPDRFSGHQFPNYSSELNVNALLLGDSALYLCASSSLAARASYEQYFGPGTRLTVT.

The chain carries TRBV4-2 and TRBJ2-7, with 9 bases fitting TRBD1. CDR3 length: 16 residues. Germline lookup yields CDR1 LGHNA and CDR2 YNFKEQ. The ends lost 2 bases at V and 0 bases at J; junction bases unmatched: 5. The CDR3 loop is CASSQSQGASSYEQYF. The DNA for the CDR3 is TGTGCCAGCAGCCAATCACAGGGGGCCAGCTCCTACGAGCAGTACTTC.

This chain links TRBV6-5 with TRBJ1-1; possible D gene TRBD1, 6 bases. Looked up from germline, CDR1 is MNHEY and CDR2 is SVGAGI. V lost 8 bases to trimming and J lost 0 bases, with 13 bases between them. CDR3 size: 14 residues. The CDR3 here is CASESGHLNTEAFF. CDR3 nucleotides: TGTGCCAGCGAATCGGGACATCTGAACACTGAAGCTTTCTTT.

This chain uses TRBV6-6 with TRBJ1-4; D is undetermined. V was shortened by 7 bases and J by 0 bases, with 9 bases between the two germline ends. The V gene's germline CDR1 is MNHNY and CDR2 SVGAGI (reference sequence). The CDR3 covers 14 residues. The CDR3 DNA reads as TGTGCCAGCACGGCGGAAGCAACTAATGAAAAACTGTTTTTT. This codes for CASTAEATNEKLFF.

The gene calls are TRBV4-1 and TRBJ2-7, with 8 bases matching TRBD2. The CDR3 length is 14 residues. In germline, CDR1 is MGHRA, CDR2 YSYEKL. After removal of 3 bases from V and 4 bases from J, the junction contained 5 bases not matched to a gene. The CDR3 sequence is CASSQAGTRYEQYF. CDR3 nucleotides: TGCGCCAGCAGCCAGGCCGGGACTAGATACGAGCAGTACTTC.

V is TRBV7-8 and J is TRBJ1-3, with TRBD1 as a possible D gene (5 bases). The germline V gene encodes CDR1 SGHVS and CDR2 FQNEAQ. The CDR3 loop spans 16 amino acids. Deletions cut 9 bases from V and 1 base from J, with 19 bases between. DNA for the CDR3: TGTGCCAGTGGAGAGTTGGGGCCCCGATCTGGAAACACCATATATTTT. The encoded protein is CASGELGPRSGNTIYF.

The CDR3 DNA sequence: TGTGCCAGCAGTTACGAGGGGGGGATTAATTCACCCCTCCACTTT. Encoded protein: CASSYEGGINSPLHF. The rearrangement joins TRBV6-6 to TRBJ1-6, with TRBD1 as a possible D gene (6 bases). Trimming left V 2 bases short and J 6 bases short, with 11 bases between. CDR1 is MNHNY, CDR2 SVGAGI, per germline (reference sequence). This CDR3 is built from 15 residues.

V is TRBV18 and J is TRBJ1-4, with D possibly TRBD1 on 5 matching bases. Germline CDR1 is KGHSH and CDR2 is LQKENI. The length of the CDR3 is 16 residues. With 2 bases removed from V and 5 bases from J, the gap between germline ends came to 15 bases. This CDR3 reads CASSPSKGLRNEKLFF. The DNA for the CDR3 is TGTGCCAGCTCACCATCTAAGGGGTTGCGCAATGAAAAACTGTTTTTT.

The V gene is TRBV6-5, the J gene TRBJ1-1; D remains ambiguous. CDR3 length: 14 residues. The V and J ends lost 7 bases and 4 bases respectively, with 16 bases between them. Germline-derived CDR1 and CDR2 are MNHEY and SVGAGI. This CDR3 is CASTRAREGTEAFF. CDR3 in DNA: TGTGCCAGCACTCGCGCGAGGGAGGGCACTGAAGCTTTCTTT.

CDR3 nucleotides: TGCGCCAGCAGCATGGGACTGCGGGGGGGCCGCGCAGATACGCAGTATTTT. Translation gives CASSMGLRGGRADTQYF. The chain is built from TRBV5-1 and TRBJ2-3; 9 bases agree with TRBD2. Germline CDR1 SGHRS, CDR2 YFSETQ. This CDR3 region has 17 residues. Trimming at V came to 4 bases and at J to 4 bases, leaving 13 bases not matched to a gene.

This clone was found once. The genes are TRBV7-9 and TRBJ1-5; D is possibly TRBD1 (5 bases). The V gene lost 4 bases and the J gene lost 0 bases, with 10 bases spanning the gap. Germline V gene lookup returns CDR1 SEHNR and CDR2 FQNEAQ (reference sequence). This CDR3 is 15 amino acids long. CDR3 DNA sequence: TGTGCCAGCAGCTCTGACAGATATAGCAATCAGCCCCAGCATTTT. Translation: CASSSDRYSNQPQHF.

CDR3 region: CASAGASINSPLHF. For the CDR3, the DNA is TGTGCCAGCGCAGGGGCTAGTATTAATTCACCCCTCCACTTT. The V gene is TRBV9, the J gene TRBJ1-6, with D possibly matching TRBD1 (6 bases). Trimming took 7 bases from V and 6 from J, leaving 14 bases between them. The CDR3 consists of 14 residues. The germline gives CDR1 SGDLS, CDR2 YYNGEE.

The chain uses TRBV28 and TRBJ2-6; no clear D gene. CDR1 is MDHEN and CDR2 is SYDVKM in the germline V gene. V shed 4 bases and J shed 1 base, with 8 bases lying between them. This CDR3 has 15 residues. CDR3 bases: TGTGCCAGCAGTTCAGGAAAATCTGGGGCCAACGTCCTGACTTTC. Residues: CASSSGKSGANVLTF.

V and J are TRBV13 and TRBJ2-4; 11 nucleotides line up with TRBD2. CDR3 length: 17 amino acids. After removal of 3 bases from V and 0 bases from J, the junction contained 4 bases not matched to a gene. Germline V gene data show CDR1 as PRHDT and CDR2 as FYEKMQ (reference sequence). The CDR3 DNA reads as TGTGCCAGCAGCTTCCGACTAGCGGGGACAGCCAAAAACATTCAGTACTTC. Translating gives CASSFRLAGTAKNIQYF.

The V gene is TRBV2, the J gene TRBJ1-4; perhaps TRBD1 as D (6 bases). Looked up from germline, CDR1 is SNHLY and CDR2 is FYNNEI. The CDR3 length is 14 residues. The V gene lost 4 bases and the J gene lost 4 bases, with 10 bases spanning the gap. The CDR3 sequence is CASSGGGFNEKLFF. CDR3 sequence (DNA): TGTGCCAGCAGTGGGGGGGGCTTTAATGAAAAACTGTTTTTT. Drawing the rest from reference TRBV2 and TRBJ1-4, the complete variable domain is EPEVTQTPSHQVTQMGQEVILRCVPISNHLYFYWYRQILGQKVEFLVSFYNNEISEKSEIFDDQFSVERPDGSNFTLKIRSTKLEDSAMYFCASSGGGFNEKLFFGSGTQLSVL.

The chain employs TRBV7-2 and TRBJ2-3, with 9 bases aligning to TRBD2. There are 16 residues in the CDR3. The V and J ends lost 5 bases and 0 bases, in that order; junction bases with no gene match: 6. The germline V gene has CDR1 SGHTA and CDR2 FQGNSA. CDR3 in amino acids: CASSRASGTSTDTQYF. For the CDR3, the DNA is TGTGCCAGCAGCAGAGCTAGCGGGACTAGCACAGATACGCAGTATTTT.

This clone was counted only a few times. The chain links TRBV6-1 to TRBJ2-7; D may be TRBD2 (6 bases). The CDR3 totals 12 residues. CDR1 and CDR2 from the germline V gene are MNHNS and SASEGT. The V gene lost 6 bases and the J gene lost 8 bases, with 14 bases spanning the gap. The CDR3 is CASSGLTDQQYF. CDR3 nucleotides: TGTGCCAGCAGCGGACTAACTGATCAGCAGTACTTC.

There are a few counts of this clone. The V call is TRBV5-6, the J call TRBJ2-3; maybe TRBD2 (7 bases). Germline lookup yields CDR1 SGHDT and CDR2 YYEEEE. V dropped 1 base and J dropped 5 bases, with 17 bases sitting between them. The CDR3 is 16 amino acids. The CDR3 DNA reads as TGTGCCAGCAGCTTGTCAGGGGACCCGGGGGGAGATACGCAGTATTTT. Translating gives CASSLSGDPGGDTQYF.